This TCR beta chain was retrieved from a study of CD8+CD57+ T cells in acquired aplastic anemia. Study context: Average DNA yield from sorted CD4+ and CD8+ cells was around 3.2 ug.

In germline, CDR1 is LNHDA, CDR2 SQIVND (reference sequence). There are 17 residues in the CDR3. The germline V and J ends were trimmed by 0 bases and 3 bases, with 14 bases remaining between them. This clonotype appeared many times. CD8+CD57+ cell expansion, shown by flow cytometry, had occurred in the patients selected for sequencing. Every one of the patients had aplastic anemia (severe, acquired). Profiling of TCR beta VDJ combinations and CDR3 sequences used genomic DNA as template. Each CDR3 protein gets one entry after TCRdb re-called the reads with MiXCR. The top ten hold under 1.5% of the sample, which has around 290,000 distinct CDR3 sequences, roughly 53% seen once.

The source of this sequence is a human donor with aplastic anemia. The J gene is TRBJ2-2, the V gene TRBV19; D is uncertain. Sequenced input: sorted CD4+, CD8+, or CD8+CD57+ T cells (not recorded which) from PBMCs. The CDR3 sequence is CASSIDSLMTYTGELFF. In DNA, the CDR3 is TGTGCCAGTAGTATAGATTCCCTGATGACATACACCGGGGAGCTGTTTTTT.